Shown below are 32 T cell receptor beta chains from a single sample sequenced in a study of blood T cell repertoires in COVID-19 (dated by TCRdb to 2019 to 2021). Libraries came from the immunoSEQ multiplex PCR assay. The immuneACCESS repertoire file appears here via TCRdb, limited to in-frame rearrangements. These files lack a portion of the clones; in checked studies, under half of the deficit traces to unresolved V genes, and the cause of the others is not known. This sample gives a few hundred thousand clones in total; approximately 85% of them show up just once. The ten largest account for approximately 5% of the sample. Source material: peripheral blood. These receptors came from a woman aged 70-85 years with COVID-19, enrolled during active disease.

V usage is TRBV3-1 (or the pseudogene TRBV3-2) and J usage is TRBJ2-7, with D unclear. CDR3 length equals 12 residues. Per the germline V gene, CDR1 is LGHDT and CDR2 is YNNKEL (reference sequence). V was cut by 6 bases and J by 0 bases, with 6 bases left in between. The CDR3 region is CASRLSSYEQYF. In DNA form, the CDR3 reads TGTGCCAGCAGGCTTAGCTCCTACGAGCAGTACTTC.

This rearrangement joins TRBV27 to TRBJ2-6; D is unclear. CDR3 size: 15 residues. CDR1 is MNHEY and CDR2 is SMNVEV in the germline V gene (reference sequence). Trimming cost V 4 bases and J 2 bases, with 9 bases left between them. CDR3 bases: TGTGCCAGCAGTTCGCAGGCAGCTGGGGCCAACGTCCTGACTTTC. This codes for CASSSQAAGANVLTF. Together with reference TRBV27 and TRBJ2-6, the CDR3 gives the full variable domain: EAQVTQNPRYLITVTGKKLTVTCSQNMNHEYMSWYRQDPGLGLRQIYYSMNVEVTDKGDVPEGYKVSRKEKRNFPLILESPSPNQTSLYFCASSSQAAGANVLTFGAGSRLTVL.

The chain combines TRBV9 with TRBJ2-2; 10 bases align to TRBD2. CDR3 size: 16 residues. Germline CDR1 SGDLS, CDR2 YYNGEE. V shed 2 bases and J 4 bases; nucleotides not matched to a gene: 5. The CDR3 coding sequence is TGTGCCAGCAGCGTGTGGGCTAGCGGGAGCACCGGGGAGCTGTTTTTT. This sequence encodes CASSVWASGSTGELFF.

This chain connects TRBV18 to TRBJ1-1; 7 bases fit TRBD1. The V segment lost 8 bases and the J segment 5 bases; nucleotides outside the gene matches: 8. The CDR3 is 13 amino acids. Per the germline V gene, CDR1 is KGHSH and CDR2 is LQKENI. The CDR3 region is CASTQGERTEAFF. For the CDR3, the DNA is TGTGCCAGCACCCAGGGGGAGAGAACTGAAGCTTTCTTT.

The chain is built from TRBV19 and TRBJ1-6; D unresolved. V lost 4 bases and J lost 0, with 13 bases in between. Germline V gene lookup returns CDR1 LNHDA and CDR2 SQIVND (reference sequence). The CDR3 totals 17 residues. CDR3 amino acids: CASSKGDVSSYNSPLHF. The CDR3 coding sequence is TGTGCCAGTAGTAAGGGAGACGTAAGCTCCTATAATTCACCCCTCCACTTT.

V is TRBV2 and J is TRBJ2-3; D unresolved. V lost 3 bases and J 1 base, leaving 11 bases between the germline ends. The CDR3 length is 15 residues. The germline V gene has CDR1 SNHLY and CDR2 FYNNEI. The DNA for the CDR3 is TGTGCCAGCAGTGATCAGCGTTTAGGCACAGATACGCAGTATTTT. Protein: CASSDQRLGTDTQYF.

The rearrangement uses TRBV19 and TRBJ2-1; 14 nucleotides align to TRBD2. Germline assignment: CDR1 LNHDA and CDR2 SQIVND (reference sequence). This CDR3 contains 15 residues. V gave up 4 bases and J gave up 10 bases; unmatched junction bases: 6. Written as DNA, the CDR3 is TGTGCCAGTAGTACTATAGGACTAGCGGGAGGAGAGCAGTTCTTC. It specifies CASSTIGLAGGEQFF.

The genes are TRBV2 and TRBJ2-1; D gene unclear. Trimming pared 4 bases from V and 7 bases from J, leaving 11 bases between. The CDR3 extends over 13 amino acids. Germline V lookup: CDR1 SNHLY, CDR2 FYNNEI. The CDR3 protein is CASSGQQSNEQFF. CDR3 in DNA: TGTGCCAGCAGTGGGCAACAGAGTAATGAGCAGTTCTTC.

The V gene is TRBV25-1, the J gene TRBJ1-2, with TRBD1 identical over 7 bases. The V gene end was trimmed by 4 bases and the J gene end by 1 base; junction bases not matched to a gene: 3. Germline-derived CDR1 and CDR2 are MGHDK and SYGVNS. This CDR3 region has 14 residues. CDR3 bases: TGTGCCAGCAGTGTCAGGGGGATTAACTATGGCTACACCTTC. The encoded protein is CASSVRGINYGYTF.

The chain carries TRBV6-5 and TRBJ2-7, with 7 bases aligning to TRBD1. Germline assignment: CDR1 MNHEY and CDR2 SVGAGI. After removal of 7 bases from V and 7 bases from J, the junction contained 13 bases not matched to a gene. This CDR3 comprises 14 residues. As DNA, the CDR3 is TGTGCCAGCAACACAATCGACAGGGTACGGGAGCAGTACTTC. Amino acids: CASNTIDRVREQYF.

CDR3 protein: CASQSTDTQYF. In DNA, the CDR3 is TGTGCCAGCCAGTCGACAGATACGCAGTATTTT. The J gene is TRBJ2-3, the V gene TRBV19; unclear D gene. The germline V and J ends were trimmed by 9 bases and 3 bases, with 7 bases remaining between them. CDR3 size: 11 residues. Germline V gene sequence: CDR1 LNHDA, CDR2 SQIVND (reference sequence). The full variable domain, completed using reference TRBV19 and TRBJ2-3, is DGGITQSPKYLFRKEGQNVTLSCEQNLNHDAMYWYRQDPGQGLRLIYYSQIVNDFQKGDIAEGYSVSREKKESFPLTVTSAQKNPTAFYLCASQSTDTQYFGPGTRLTVL.

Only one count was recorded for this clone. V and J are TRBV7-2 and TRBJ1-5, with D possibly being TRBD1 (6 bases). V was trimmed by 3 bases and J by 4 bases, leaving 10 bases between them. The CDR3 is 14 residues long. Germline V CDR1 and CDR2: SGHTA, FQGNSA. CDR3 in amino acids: CASSFIGQNQPQHF. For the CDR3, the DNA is TGTGCCAGCAGCTTCATTGGACAGAATCAGCCCCAGCATTTT.

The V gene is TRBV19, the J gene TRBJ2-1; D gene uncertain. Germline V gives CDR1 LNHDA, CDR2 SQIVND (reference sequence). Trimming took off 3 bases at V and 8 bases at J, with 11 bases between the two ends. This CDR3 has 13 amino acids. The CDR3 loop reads CASSIYQAHEQFF. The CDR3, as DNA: TGTGCCAGTAGTATTTACCAGGCTCATGAGCAGTTCTTC. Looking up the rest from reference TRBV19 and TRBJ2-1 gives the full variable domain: DGGITQSPKYLFRKEGQNVTLSCEQNLNHDAMYWYRQDPGQGLRLIYYSQIVNDFQKGDIAEGYSVSREKKESFPLTVTSAQKNPTAFYLCASSIYQAHEQFFGPGTRLTVL.

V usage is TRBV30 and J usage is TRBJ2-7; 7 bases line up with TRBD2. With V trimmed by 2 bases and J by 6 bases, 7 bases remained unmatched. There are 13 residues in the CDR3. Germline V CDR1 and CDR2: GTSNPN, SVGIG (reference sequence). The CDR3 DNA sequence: TGTGCCTGGAGTCCTCGGCGCGGGAGCGAGCAGTACTTC. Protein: CAWSPRRGSEQYF.

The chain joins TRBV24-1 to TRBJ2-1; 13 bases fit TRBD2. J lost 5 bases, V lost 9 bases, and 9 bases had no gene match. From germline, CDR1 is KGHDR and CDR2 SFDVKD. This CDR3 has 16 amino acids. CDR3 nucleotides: TGTGCCACCGCCCGGACTAGCGGGAGATTCGACAATGAGCAGTTCTTC. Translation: CATARTSGRFDNEQFF.

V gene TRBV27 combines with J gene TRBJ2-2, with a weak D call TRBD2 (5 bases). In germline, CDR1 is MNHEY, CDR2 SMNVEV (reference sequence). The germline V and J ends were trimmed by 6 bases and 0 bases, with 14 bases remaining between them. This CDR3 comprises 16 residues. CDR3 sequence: CASSRLNGANTGELFF. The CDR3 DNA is TGTGCCAGCAGCCGATTGAACGGGGCGAACACCGGGGAGCTGTTTTTT.

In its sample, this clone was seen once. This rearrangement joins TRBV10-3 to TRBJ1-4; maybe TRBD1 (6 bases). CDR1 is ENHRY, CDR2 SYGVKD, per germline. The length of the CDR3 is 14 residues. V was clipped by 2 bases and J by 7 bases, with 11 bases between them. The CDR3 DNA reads TGTGCCATCAGTGAGGTGGGGGCTGGTGAAAAACTGTTTTTT. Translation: CAISEVGAGEKLFF.

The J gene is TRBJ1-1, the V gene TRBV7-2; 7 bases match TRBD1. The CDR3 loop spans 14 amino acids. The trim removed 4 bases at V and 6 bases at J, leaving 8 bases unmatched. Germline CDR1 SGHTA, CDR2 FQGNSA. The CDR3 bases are TGTGCCAGCAGCTCTAAACCTGGGACAGCTGAAGCTTTCTTT. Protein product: CASSSKPGTAEAFF.

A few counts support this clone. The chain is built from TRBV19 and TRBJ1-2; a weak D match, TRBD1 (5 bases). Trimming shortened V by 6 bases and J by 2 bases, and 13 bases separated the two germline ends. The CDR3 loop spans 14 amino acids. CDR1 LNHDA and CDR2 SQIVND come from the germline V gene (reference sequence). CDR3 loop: CASSPTGVNYGYTF. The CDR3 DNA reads TGTGCCAGTAGCCCCACGGGGGTAAACTATGGCTACACCTTC.

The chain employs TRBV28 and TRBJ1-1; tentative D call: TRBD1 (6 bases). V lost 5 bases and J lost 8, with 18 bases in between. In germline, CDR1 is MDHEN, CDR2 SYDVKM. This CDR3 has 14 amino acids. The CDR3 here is CASSPPDRSLEAFF. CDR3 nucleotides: TGTGCCAGCAGTCCCCCGGACAGATCACTAGAAGCTTTCTTT.

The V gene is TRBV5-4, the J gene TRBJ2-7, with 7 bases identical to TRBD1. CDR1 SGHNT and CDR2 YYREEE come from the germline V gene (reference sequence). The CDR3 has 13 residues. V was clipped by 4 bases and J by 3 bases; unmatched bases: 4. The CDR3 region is CASSRQGNYEQYF. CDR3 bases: TGTGCCAGCAGCCGACAGGGAAACTACGAGCAGTACTTC.

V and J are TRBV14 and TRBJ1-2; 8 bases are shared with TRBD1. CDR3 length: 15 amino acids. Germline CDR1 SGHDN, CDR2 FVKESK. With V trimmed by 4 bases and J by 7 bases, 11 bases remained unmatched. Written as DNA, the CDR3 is TGTGCCAGCAGCCCAAGACAGGGGAGCTTGAGTGGCTACACCTTC. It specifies CASSPRQGSLSGYTF.

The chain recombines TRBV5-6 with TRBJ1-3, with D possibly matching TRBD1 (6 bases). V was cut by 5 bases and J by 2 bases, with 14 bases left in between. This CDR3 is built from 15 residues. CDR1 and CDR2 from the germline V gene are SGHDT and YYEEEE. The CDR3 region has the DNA TGTGCCAGCAGGCTCAGGGGAGCGGCTGGAAACACCATATATTTT. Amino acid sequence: CASRLRGAAGNTIYF.

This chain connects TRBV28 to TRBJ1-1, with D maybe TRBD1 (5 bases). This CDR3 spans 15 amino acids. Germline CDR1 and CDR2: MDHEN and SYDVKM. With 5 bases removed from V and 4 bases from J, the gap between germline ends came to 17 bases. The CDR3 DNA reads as TGTGCCAGCAGTCTTGGGCGGGGACGAGGCACTGAAGCTTTCTTT. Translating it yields CASSLGRGRGTEAFF.

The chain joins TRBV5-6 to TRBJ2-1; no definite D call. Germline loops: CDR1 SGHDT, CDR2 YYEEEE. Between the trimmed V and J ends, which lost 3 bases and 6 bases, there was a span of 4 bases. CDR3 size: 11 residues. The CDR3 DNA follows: TGTGCCAGCAGCTGGGCCAATGAGCAGTTCTTC. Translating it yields CASSWANEQFF.

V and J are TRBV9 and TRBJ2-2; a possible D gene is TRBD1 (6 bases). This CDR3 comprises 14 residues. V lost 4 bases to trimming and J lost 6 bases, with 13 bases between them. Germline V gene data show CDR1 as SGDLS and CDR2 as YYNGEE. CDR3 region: CASSLRQVPGELFF. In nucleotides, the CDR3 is TGTGCCAGCAGCCTCCGACAGGTTCCCGGGGAGCTGTTTTTT.

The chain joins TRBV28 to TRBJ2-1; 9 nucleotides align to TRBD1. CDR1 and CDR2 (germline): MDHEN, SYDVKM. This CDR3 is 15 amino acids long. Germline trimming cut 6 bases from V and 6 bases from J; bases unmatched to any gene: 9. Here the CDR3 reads CASRPQGAFANEQFF. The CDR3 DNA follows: TGTGCCAGCAGACCACAGGGGGCCTTTGCCAATGAGCAGTTCTTC.

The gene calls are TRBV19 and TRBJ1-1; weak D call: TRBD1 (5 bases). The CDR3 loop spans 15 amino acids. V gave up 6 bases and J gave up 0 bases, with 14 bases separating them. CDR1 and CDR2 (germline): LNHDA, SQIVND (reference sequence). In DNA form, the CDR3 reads TGTGCCAGTAGGGAGGGGCAGTTCATGAACACTGAAGCTTTCTTT. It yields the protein CASREGQFMNTEAFF.

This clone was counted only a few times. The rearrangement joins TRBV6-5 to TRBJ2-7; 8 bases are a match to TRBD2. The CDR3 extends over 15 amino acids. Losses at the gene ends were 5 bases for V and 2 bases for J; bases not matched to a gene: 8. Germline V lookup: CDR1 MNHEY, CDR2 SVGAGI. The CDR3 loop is CASSQRTSRAYEQYF. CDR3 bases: TGTGCCAGCAGTCAACGGACTAGCCGGGCCTACGAGCAGTACTTC.

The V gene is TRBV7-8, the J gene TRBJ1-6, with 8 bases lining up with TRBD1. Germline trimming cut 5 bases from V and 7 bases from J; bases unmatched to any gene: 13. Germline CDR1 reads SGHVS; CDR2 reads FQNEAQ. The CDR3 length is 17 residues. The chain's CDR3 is CASSPSTGGGQNSPLHF. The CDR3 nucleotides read TGTGCCAGCAGCCCCAGTACAGGGGGGGGACAAAATTCACCCCTCCACTTT.

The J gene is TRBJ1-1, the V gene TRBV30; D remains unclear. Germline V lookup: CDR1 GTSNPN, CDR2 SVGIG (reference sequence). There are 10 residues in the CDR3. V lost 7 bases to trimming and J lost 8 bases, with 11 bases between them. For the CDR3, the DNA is TGTGCCTTCTCGATGGAGGAAGCTTTCTTT. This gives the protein CAFSMEEAFF.

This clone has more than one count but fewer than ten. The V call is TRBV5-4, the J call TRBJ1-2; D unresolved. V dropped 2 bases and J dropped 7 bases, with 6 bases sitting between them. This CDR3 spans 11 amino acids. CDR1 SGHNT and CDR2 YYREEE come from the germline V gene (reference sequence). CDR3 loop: CASSFSSGYTF. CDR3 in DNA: TGTGCCAGCAGCTTTTCTTCTGGCTACACCTTC.